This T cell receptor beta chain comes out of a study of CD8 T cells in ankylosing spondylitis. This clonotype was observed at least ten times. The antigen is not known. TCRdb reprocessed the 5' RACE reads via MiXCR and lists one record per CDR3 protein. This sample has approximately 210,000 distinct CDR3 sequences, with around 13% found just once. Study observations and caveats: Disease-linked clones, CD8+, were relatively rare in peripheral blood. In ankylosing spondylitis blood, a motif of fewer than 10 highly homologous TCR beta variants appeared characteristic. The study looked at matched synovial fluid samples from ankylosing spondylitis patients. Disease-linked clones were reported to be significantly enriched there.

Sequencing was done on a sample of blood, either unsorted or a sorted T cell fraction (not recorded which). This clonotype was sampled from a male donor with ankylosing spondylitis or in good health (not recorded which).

CDR3 residues: CASAGTVGNEQFF. For the CDR3, the DNA is TGTGCCAGCGCTGGGACAGTCGGAAATGAGCAGTTCTTC. The V call is TRBV6-2 or TRBV6-3, the J call TRBJ2-1, with TRBD1 matching over 7 bases. This CDR3 has 13 residues. The J segment lost 7 bases and the V segment lost 8 bases, leaving 8 bases of the junction unmatched. The germline V gene encodes CDR1 MNHEY and CDR2 SVGEGT.